This TCR beta chain was profiled in a study of human T cells and chemical hapten exposure. On the study more broadly: Skin on the upper inner arm, approximately 2 cm by approximately 2 cm in size, was sensitized with 2% DPC.

Findings and caveats of the study: In comparison with controls, expanded TCRs gave rise to a significantly larger number of large CDR3 similarity clusters.

TCRdb processed the RACE reads anew with MiXCR; each CDR3 protein has one entry. The data show a few hundred thousand distinct CDR3 sequences, with roughly 6% seen just once and 4.5% to 6% held by the top ten. This sample's time point: patch test 2, 6 weeks after DPC sensitization. The treatment here: therapeutic diphenylcyclopropenone sensitization with weekly scalp DPC. Donors, patients with alopecia ranging from 18 to 70 years old and judged suitable for DPC, provided samples. This clonotype was picked up many times. Its specificity is not known. CDR3 size: 13 residues. Trimming left V 6 bases short and J 4 bases short, with 15 bases between. Germline V lookup: CDR1 SQVTM, CDR2 ANQGSEA.

The J gene is TRBJ1-2, the V gene TRBV29-1; TRBD1 is a possible D gene (6 bases). This receptor was obtained from a woman aged 18-30 years with alopecia areata. Some clones in this sample may be carry-over from other donors' samples. This material consisted of whole blood, taken in connection with sensitization to the hapten diphenylcyclopropenone (DPC). This chain's CDR3 is CSVALQGSYGYTF. For the CDR3, the DNA is TGCAGCGTGGCCTTACAGGGATCCTATGGCTACACCTTC.